The 23 T cell receptor beta chains below all came from one sample that was sequenced in a study of blood T cell repertoires in COVID-19. TCRdb's copy holds only in-frame clones and misses some; the assay was immunoSEQ multiplex PCR. The sample holds roughly 360,000 clones, 81% seen once. Input material: peripheral blood. The receptors stem from a human donor with acute or convalescent COVID-19. The donor label of this sample is uncertain.

The chain has TRBV2 and TRBJ1-3, with D uncertain. Trimming stripped 5 bases from V and 4 bases from J, with 9 bases between. CDR1 is SNHLY and CDR2 is FYNNEI in the germline V gene. The CDR3 is 13 amino acids. CDR3 protein: CASSPTVGNTIYF. In DNA form, the CDR3 reads TGTGCCAGCAGTCCTACAGTCGGAAACACCATATATTTT. The full variable domain, with the rest looked up from reference TRBV2 and TRBJ1-3, is EPEVTQTPSHQVTQMGQEVILRCVPISNHLYFYWYRQILGQKVEFLVSFYNNEISEKSEIFDDQFSVERPDGSNFTLKIRSTKLEDSAMYFCASSPTVGNTIYFGEGSWLTVV.

The chain uses TRBV4-1 and TRBJ2-5; maybe TRBD2 (6 bases). The germline gives CDR1 MGHRA, CDR2 YSYEKL. The CDR3 loop spans 17 amino acids. V was pared by 1 base and J by 0 bases, with 15 bases between. In nucleotides, the CDR3 is TGCGCCAGCAGCCAAGGAGGGCCCAAGCGGGACCAAGAGACCCAGTACTTC. Translation: CASSQGGPKRDQETQYF.

CDR3 DNA sequence: TGTGCCAGCAGACCCCACTCGGGCAGGGAGGGATACGAGCAGTACTTC. As protein: CASRPHSGREGYEQYF. The V call is TRBV6-6, the J call TRBJ2-7, with 7 bases matching TRBD2. The germline V gene has CDR1 MNHNY and CDR2 SVGAGI (reference sequence). V lost 6 bases and J lost 4; bases outside the gene matches: 15. There are 16 residues in the CDR3.

This chain uses TRBV7-2 with TRBJ2-7; D is unclear. V was cut by 1 base and J by 4 bases, with 8 bases left in between. The germline gives CDR1 SGHTA, CDR2 FQGNSA. This CDR3 comprises 13 residues. The CDR3: CASSLGVEYEQYF. The CDR3 nucleotides read TGTGCCAGCAGCTTAGGGGTGGAGTACGAGCAGTACTTC.

V gene TRBV19 combines with J gene TRBJ1-1; D unclear. This CDR3 has 11 residues. Germline CDR1 is LNHDA and CDR2 is SQIVND (reference sequence). V lost 11 bases, J lost 7 bases, and 14 bases lay in between. The DNA for the CDR3 is TGTGCCTCATTTTCGGGTTATGAAGCTTTCTTT. The encoded protein is CASFSGYEAFF.

This clone was counted between two and nine times. The chain has TRBV28 and TRBJ2-7, with a weak D call TRBD2 (5 bases). The germline V gene has CDR1 MDHEN and CDR2 SYDVKM. Trimming pared 6 bases from V and 6 bases from J, leaving 21 bases between. CDR3 length: 15 amino acids. The CDR3 DNA sequence: TGTGCCAGCAGCCCACCGAATCGGGGTTTGGGCGAGCAGTACTTC. This sequence encodes CASSPPNRGLGEQYF. Supplemented by reference TRBV28 and TRBJ2-7, the full variable domain reads DVKVTQSSRYLVKRTGEKVFLECVQDMDHENMFWYRQDPGLGLRLIYFSYDVKMKEKGDIPEGYSVSREKKERFSLILESASTNQTSMYLCASSPPNRGLGEQYFGPGTRLTVT.

As for this clone: Relative to the germline gene, one junction end is altered; a read error may explain this. The chain links TRBV29-1 to TRBJ1-2; no firm D call. Germline assignment: CDR1 SQVTM and CDR2 ANQGSEA. The CDR3 length is 15 residues. CDR3 coding DNA: TGCTGCGTTGAACACACGGCCGGGATTAACTATGGCTACACCTTC. Residues: CCVEHTAGINYGYTF.

The chain is built from TRBV2 and TRBJ2-2; 10 bases are shared with TRBD2. This CDR3 comprises 21 residues. V was pared by 6 bases and J by 4 bases, with 23 bases of the junction left unmatched. Germline CDR1 and CDR2: SNHLY and FYNNEI. The CDR3 nucleotides read TGTGCCAGCAGGGAAAGGCCCCCTTGGAGCGGGAGGGCCGTTTCCACCGGGGAGCTGTTTTTT. Protein sequence: CASRERPPWSGRAVSTGELFF.

This clone has more than one count but fewer than ten. The chain recombines TRBV9 with TRBJ2-1, with 11 nucleotides matching TRBD2. The V gene's germline CDR1 is SGDLS and CDR2 YYNGEE. There are 15 residues in the CDR3. J was trimmed by 7 bases and V by 4 bases; bases with no gene match: 7. Here the CDR3 reads CASSLTSGGSNEQFF. CDR3 DNA sequence: TGTGCCAGCAGCCTTACTAGCGGGGGATCAAATGAGCAGTTCTTC.

The CDR3 DNA follows: TGTGCCACCCGCAGGGGGTTCAATGAAAAACTGTTTTTT. It encodes CATRRGFNEKLFF. V and J are TRBV28 and TRBJ1-4, with 7 positions matching TRBD1. Germline lookup yields CDR1 MDHEN and CDR2 SYDVKM. V lost 10 bases, J lost 5 bases, and 7 bases stayed unmatched. There are 13 residues in the CDR3.

The rearrangement joins TRBV28 to TRBJ1-5, with 8 bases that match TRBD1. CDR3 length: 15 residues. J lost 6 bases, V lost 3 bases, and 7 bases had no gene match. Germline V CDR1 and CDR2: MDHEN, SYDVKM. The CDR3 protein is CASSFLDRARQPQHF. In DNA form, the CDR3 reads TGTGCCAGCAGTTTCCTGGACAGGGCACGTCAGCCCCAGCATTTT.

The gene calls are TRBV12-3 or TRBV12-4 and TRBJ1-1; tentatively, D is TRBD1 (6 bases). V lost 5 bases to trimming and J lost 4 bases, with 11 bases between them. The length of the CDR3 is 13 residues. The CDR3 is CASSLQGTTEAFF. The DNA for the CDR3 is TGTGCCAGCAGTCTCCAGGGGACCACTGAAGCTTTCTTT.

V and J are TRBV5-1 and TRBJ2-3; 7 bases agree with TRBD2. V dropped 4 bases and J dropped 3; count of bases not matched to a gene: 8. The CDR3 length is 15 residues. The V gene's germline CDR1 is SGHRS and CDR2 YFSETQ. CDR3 in amino acids: CASSAGLGGTDTQYF. CDR3 in DNA: TGCGCCAGCAGCGCCGGCTTGGGAGGGACAGATACGCAGTATTTT.

The rearrangement links TRBV19 to TRBJ2-3, with a possible D match to TRBD2 (5 bases). Germline V lookup: CDR1 LNHDA, CDR2 SQIVND (reference sequence). Between the trimmed V and J ends, which lost 5 bases and 3 bases, there was a span of 6 bases. The CDR3 totals 12 residues. As DNA, the CDR3 is TGTGCCAGTAGTCGGGAAACAGATACGCAGTATTTT. Its translation: CASSRETDTQYF.

V usage is TRBV19 and J usage is TRBJ2-5; perhaps TRBD2 as D (6 bases). Germline V gene sequence: CDR1 LNHDA, CDR2 SQIVND (reference sequence). V was clipped by 5 bases and J by 3 bases, with 13 bases between them. This CDR3 comprises 14 residues. The CDR3, as DNA: TGTGCCAGTAGTTTCCCGGGAGCTAAAGAGACCCAGTACTTC. This sequence encodes CASSFPGAKETQYF.

J is TRBJ1-5 and V is TRBV15; D is unresolved. Germline CDR1 reads LNHNV; CDR2 reads YYDKDF (reference sequence). The CDR3 spans 16 residues. Between the trimmed V and J ends, which lost 3 bases and 0 bases, there was a span of 12 bases. The CDR3 reads CATSRGRGNSNQPQHF. The CDR3 bases are TGTGCCACCAGCAGGGGGAGAGGGAATAGCAATCAGCCCCAGCATTTT.

The CDR3 nucleotides are TGTGCCAGCAGCCTCGGACAGGGGGCGTGGACTGAAGCTTTCTTT. As protein: CASSLGQGAWTEAFF. The rearrangement links TRBV9 to TRBJ1-1; 11 bases match TRBD1. The CDR3 loop spans 15 amino acids. The ends lost 4 bases at V and 5 bases at J; junction bases unmatched: 7. The V gene's germline CDR1 is SGDLS and CDR2 YYNGEE.

The chain has TRBV20-1 and TRBJ2-7; tentative D call: TRBD1 (6 bases). The V end was cut by 3 bases, the J end by 0 bases, with 18 bases between. The length of the CDR3 is 16 residues. Germline CDR1 and CDR2: DFQATT and SNEGSKA (reference sequence). The CDR3 bases are TGCAGTGCTAGTGGGGGCGGACCGACCCACTCCTACGAGCAGTACTTC. It is translated as CSASGGGPTHSYEQYF.

This clone appeared a few times. The V and J genes are TRBV3-1 (or the pseudogene TRBV3-2) and TRBJ2-7; 9 nucleotides match TRBD2. CDR3 length equals 15 residues. V shed 1 base, J shed 3 bases, and the junction held 4 bases outside the gene matches. CDR1 LGHDT and CDR2 YNNKEL come from the germline V gene (reference sequence). The DNA of the CDR3 is TGTGCCAGCAGCCAAGCTTCAGCGGGAGGCTACGAGCAGTACTTC. Translated, it gives CASSQASAGGYEQYF.

This chain uses TRBV2 with TRBJ1-1; D possibly corresponds to TRBD1 (5 bases). Looked up from germline, CDR1 is SNHLY and CDR2 is FYNNEI. This CDR3 has 11 residues. Between the trimmed V and J ends, which lost 7 bases and 6 bases, there was a span of 9 bases. CDR3 sequence reads: CASTAGPEAFF. DNA of the CDR3: TGTGCCAGCACGGCGGGGCCTGAAGCTTTCTTT.

The chain recombines TRBV2 with TRBJ1-2; weak D call: TRBD1 (5 bases). Germline CDR1 and CDR2: SNHLY and FYNNEI. This CDR3 is 15 amino acids long. Deletions cut 6 bases from V and 2 bases from J, with 16 bases between. The CDR3 coding sequence is TGTGCCAGCAGGAAAGACAGCGACAGAAACTATGGCTACACCTTC. Its translation: CASRKDSDRNYGYTF.

This chain joins TRBV5-4 and TRBJ2-5; possibly TRBD1 for D (6 bases). Trimming removed 3 bases from V and 5 bases from J, with 14 bases in between. The germline V gene has CDR1 SGHNT and CDR2 YYREEE (reference sequence). The CDR3 runs to 14 residues. CDR3 nucleotide sequence: TGTGCCAGCAGCTACTCAGGGGAGTGGGAGACCCAGTACTTC. It codes for CASSYSGEWETQYF.

The J gene is TRBJ1-1, the V gene TRBV6-1, with a possible D match to TRBD1 (5 bases). Trimming cost V 6 bases and J 5 bases, with 16 bases left between them. Looked up from germline, CDR1 is MNHNS and CDR2 is SASEGT. This CDR3 comprises 14 residues. DNA for the CDR3: TGTGCCAGCAGCTCCGGGGGGGATTTGACTGAAGCTTTCTTT. Residues: CASSSGGDLTEAFF.